The present entry profiles one T cell receptor beta chain with its context. Germline assignment: CDR1 SGHDN and CDR2 FVKESK. J lost 9 bases, V lost 3 bases, and 15 bases had no gene match. This CDR3 region has 18 residues. These data come from a study of blood T cell repertoires in COVID-19. Authors' data handling: The assay estimated nucleated cells by amplifying reference gene primers. Libraries were prepared by immunoSEQ multiplex PCR; TCRdb keeps only in-frame clonotypes and omits some of them. Clonal size and the V and J genes are those of that table, whereas D and trimming came from the DNA. Counted here are approximately 480,000 clones, roughly 87% occurring once; the ten biggest clones make up about 0.7%. Donors in Cohort 3 counted as recovered after two negative PCRs, clearance, or symptom resolution.

The clonotype was recovered from a woman under 30 who had recovered from COVID-19. Sequences were obtained from PBMCs or T cells enriched from blood (not recorded which). The chain couples TRBV14 to TRBJ1-6; 9 bases are a match to TRBD1. CDR3 protein: CASSHSYGTTGGVSPLHF. The DNA for the CDR3 is TGTGCCAGCAGCCATTCCTACGGGACTACAGGGGGCGTTTCACCCCTCCACTTT.